This TCR beta chain was documented in a study of blood T cell repertoires in COVID-19. Study in general: Both acute and convalescent COVID-19 samples were obtained from the United States, Italy and Spain. In each case, the material was cDNA or gDNA derived from T cells, B-cell-depleted T cells, or PBMCs.

The CDR3 is 14 amino acids. The germline V gene has CDR1 LNHDA and CDR2 SQIVND (reference sequence). Authors' processing steps: Cell counts per sample came from amplifying reference gene primers. Clones were read by immunoSEQ multiplex PCR, and TCRdb kept only the in-frame ones, dropping some. The V and J calls and clone size are taken from that table; D and trimming were inferred from the DNA. The sample records 95,000 to 120,000 clones, roughly 84% being singletons. As for this clone: Sequence at one end of the junction differs from germline and may be a read error. The same CDR3 arises from other DNA sequences in this sample as well.

Sequenced material: peripheral blood. This TCR derives from a man aged 40-49 years with acute or convalescent COVID-19. This sequence joins TRBV19 and TRBJ2-1; a possible D gene is TRBD2 (6 bases). The CDR3 here is CASSSNFGSNEQFF. The CDR3 DNA reads as TGTGCCAGTAGCTCTAATTTCGGGAGCAATGAACAGTTCTTC. Variable domain in full (rest from reference TRBV19 and TRBJ2-1): DGGITQSPKYLFRKEGQNVTLSCEQNLNHDAMYWYRQDPGQGLRLIYYSQIVNDFQKGDIAEGYSVSREKKESFPLTVTSAQKNPTAFYLCASSSNFGSNEQFFGPGTRLTVL.